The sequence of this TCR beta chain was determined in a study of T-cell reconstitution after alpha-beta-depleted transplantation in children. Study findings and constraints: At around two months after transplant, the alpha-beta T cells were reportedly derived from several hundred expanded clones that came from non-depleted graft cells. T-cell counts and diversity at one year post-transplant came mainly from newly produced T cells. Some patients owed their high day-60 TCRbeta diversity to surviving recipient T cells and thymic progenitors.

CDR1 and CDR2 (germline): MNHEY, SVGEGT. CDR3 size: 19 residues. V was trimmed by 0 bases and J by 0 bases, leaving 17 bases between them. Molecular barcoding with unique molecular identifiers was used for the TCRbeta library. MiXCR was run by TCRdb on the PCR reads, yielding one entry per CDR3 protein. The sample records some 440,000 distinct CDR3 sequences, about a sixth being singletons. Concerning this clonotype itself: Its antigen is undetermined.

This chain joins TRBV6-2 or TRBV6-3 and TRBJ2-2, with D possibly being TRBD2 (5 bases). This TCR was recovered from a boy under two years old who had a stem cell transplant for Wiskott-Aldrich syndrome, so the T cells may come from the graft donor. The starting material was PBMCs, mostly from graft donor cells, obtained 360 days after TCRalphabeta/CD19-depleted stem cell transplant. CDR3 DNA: TGTGCCAGCAGTTACTCGAGATCGCTAGGAGGATCGAACACCGGGGAGCTGTTTTTT. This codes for CASSYSRSLGGSNTGELFF.